This TCR beta chain was recorded in a study of blood T cell repertoires in COVID-19. Turning to the study itself: PBMCs, B-cell-depleted T cells, or T cells were the source of the cDNA or gDNA that made up the material.

Donors were grouped by their self-reported clinical history. Assay used: immunoSEQ multiplex PCR; TCRdb lists only in-frame clones, some missing. The sample has hundreds of thousands of clones; 90% are singletons. V was clipped by 1 base and J by 0 bases, with 4 bases between them. The CDR3 contains 13 residues. Germline CDR1 and CDR2: LGHDT and YNNKEL (reference sequence). Sequenced input: PBMCs or T cells enriched from blood (not recorded which). The V and J genes are TRBV3-1 (or the pseudogene TRBV3-2) and TRBJ2-7; D is undetermined. This TCR derives from a man aged 55 to 69 who had recovered from COVID-19. CDR3 region: CASSQVSSYEQYF. CDR3 sequence (DNA): TGTGCCAGCAGCCAAGTGAGCTCCTACGAGCAGTACTTC.